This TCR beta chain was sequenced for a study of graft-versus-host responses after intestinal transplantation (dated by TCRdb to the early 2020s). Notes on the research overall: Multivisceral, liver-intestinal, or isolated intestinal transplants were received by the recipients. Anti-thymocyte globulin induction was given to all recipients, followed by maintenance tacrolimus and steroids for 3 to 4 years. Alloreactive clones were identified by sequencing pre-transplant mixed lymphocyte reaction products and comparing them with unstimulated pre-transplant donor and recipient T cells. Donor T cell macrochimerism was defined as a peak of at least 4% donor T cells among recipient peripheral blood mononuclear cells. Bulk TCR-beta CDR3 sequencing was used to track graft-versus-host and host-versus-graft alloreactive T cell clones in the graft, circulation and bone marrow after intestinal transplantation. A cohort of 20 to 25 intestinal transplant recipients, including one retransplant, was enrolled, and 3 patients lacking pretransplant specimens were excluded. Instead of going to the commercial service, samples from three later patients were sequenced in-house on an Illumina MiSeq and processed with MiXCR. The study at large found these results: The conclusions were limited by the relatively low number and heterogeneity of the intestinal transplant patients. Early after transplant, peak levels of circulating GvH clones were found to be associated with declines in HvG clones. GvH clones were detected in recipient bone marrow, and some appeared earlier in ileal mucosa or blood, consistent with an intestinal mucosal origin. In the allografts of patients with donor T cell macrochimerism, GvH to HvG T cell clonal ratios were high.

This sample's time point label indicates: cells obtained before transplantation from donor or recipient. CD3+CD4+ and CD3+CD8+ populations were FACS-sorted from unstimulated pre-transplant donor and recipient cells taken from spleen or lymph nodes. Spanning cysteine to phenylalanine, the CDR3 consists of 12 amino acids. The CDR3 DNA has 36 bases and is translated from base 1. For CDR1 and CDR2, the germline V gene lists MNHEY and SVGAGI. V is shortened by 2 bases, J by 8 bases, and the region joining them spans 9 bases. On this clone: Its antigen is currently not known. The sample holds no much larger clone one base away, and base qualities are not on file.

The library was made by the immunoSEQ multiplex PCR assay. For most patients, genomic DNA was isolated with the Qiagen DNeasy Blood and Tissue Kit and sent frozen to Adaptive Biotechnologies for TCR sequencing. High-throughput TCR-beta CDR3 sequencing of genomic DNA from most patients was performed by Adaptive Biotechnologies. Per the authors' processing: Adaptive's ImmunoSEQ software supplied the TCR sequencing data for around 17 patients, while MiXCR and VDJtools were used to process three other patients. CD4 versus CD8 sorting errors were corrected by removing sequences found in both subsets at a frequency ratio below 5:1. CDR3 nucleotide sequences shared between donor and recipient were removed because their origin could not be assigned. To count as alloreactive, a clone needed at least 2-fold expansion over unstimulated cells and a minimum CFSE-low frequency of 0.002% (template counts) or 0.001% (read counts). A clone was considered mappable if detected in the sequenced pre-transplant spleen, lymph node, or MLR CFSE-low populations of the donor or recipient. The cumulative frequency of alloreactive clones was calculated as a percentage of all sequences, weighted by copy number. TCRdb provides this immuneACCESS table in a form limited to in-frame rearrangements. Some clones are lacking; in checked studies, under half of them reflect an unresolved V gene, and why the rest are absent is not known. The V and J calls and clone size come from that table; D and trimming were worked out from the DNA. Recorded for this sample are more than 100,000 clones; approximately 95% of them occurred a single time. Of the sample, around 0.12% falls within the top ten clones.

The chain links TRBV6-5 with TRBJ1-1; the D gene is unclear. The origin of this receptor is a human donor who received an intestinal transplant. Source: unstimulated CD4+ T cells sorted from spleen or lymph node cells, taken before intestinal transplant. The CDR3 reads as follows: CASSYGPAEAFF. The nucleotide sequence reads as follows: TGTGCCAGCAGTTACGGCCCAGCCGAAGCTTTCTTT.